Shown below are 26 T cell receptor beta chains from a single sample sequenced in a study of low-dose radiotherapy and immunotherapy resistance in tumors. This sample's time point: after trial treatment. The sample's treatment: LDRT plus nivolumab, ipilimumab, low-dose cyclophosphamide and aspirin (RACIN trial). TRAV and TRBV primers primed cDNA for both TCRalpha and TCRbeta. TCRs were put through around 20 PCR cycles of amplification with Phusion. A constant-region primer and the V-primer adapter served as the primer pair. TCRdb recomputed calls from the reads with MiXCR, one row per CDR3 protein. This sample yields roughly 90,000 distinct CDR3 sequences, of which less than 25% are seen a single time; 10% to 15% belongs to the top ten. The specimen comprised PBMCs, sampled after low-dose radiotherapy plus immunotherapy. These receptors were collected from a female donor with ovarian cancer.

This clonotype was detected ten times or more. This chain joins TRBV5-6 and TRBJ1-5; 10 nucleotides align to TRBD1. With V trimmed by 0 bases and J by 6 bases, 6 bases remained unmatched. CDR1 SGHDT and CDR2 YYEEEE come from the germline V gene. The CDR3 contains 16 residues. CDR3 in amino acids: CASSLGLGQGGQPQHF. The CDR3 DNA sequence: TGTGCCAGCAGCTTGGGACTTGGACAGGGGGGTCAGCCCCAGCATTTT.

The sample holds many counts of this clonotype. This chain connects TRBV9 to TRBJ2-3, with D perhaps matching TRBD1 (5 bases). V dropped 0 bases and J dropped 2 bases, with 7 bases sitting between them. The CDR3 runs to 14 residues. Germline lookup yields CDR1 SGDLS and CDR2 YYNGEE. CDR3 loop: CASSVGQLTDTQYF. The CDR3 bases are TGTGCCAGCAGCGTAGGACAGCTCACAGATACGCAGTATTTT.

The chain links TRBV20-1 to TRBJ1-1; 10 bases map to TRBD1. J lost 4 bases, V lost 2 bases, and 7 bases had no gene match. This CDR3 is 15 amino acids long. Looked up from germline, CDR1 is DFQATT and CDR2 is SNEGSKA (reference sequence). CDR3 coding DNA: TGCAGTGCTAGATCCGGTGACAGGGGGCTCACTGAAGCTTTCTTT. Its translation: CSARSGDRGLTEAFF.

Many counts were recorded for this clonotype. The J gene is TRBJ2-1, the V gene TRBV6-8, with D possibly TRBD2 on 6 matching bases. This CDR3 spans 15 amino acids. In germline, CDR1 is MNHGY, CDR2 SAAAGT. V shed 5 bases and J shed 0 bases, with 11 bases lying between them. The chain's CDR3 is CASSRAGGSYNEQFF. The DNA for the CDR3 is TGTGCCAGCAGTCGCGCCGGGGGCTCCTACAATGAGCAGTTCTTC.

This clonotype was counted many times. The genes are TRBV5-1 and TRBJ2-1; D is undetermined. The CDR3 has 14 amino acids. Germline assignment: CDR1 SGHRS and CDR2 YFSETQ. The germline V and J ends were trimmed by 0 bases and 0 bases, with 4 bases remaining between them. For the CDR3, the DNA is TGCGCCAGCAGCTTGGGGAGCTCCTACAATGAGCAGTTCTTC. This encodes CASSLGSSYNEQFF.

This clonotype was detected many times. The rearrangement links TRBV7-9 to TRBJ1-5; TRBD1 is a possible D gene (5 bases). Germline values: CDR1 SEHNR, CDR2 FQNEAQ (reference sequence). This CDR3 has 14 residues. Trimming pared 3 bases from V and 6 bases from J, leaving 12 bases between. The CDR3 region has the DNA TGTGCCAGCAGCTTTCCAGGGTTGGGTCAGCCCCAGCATTTT. Amino acid sequence: CASSFPGLGQPQHF.

In this sample, this clonotype turned up many times. The CDR3 protein is CASSPARGNRGRNDGYTF. The CDR3 region has the DNA TGTGCCAGCAGCCCCGCCCGGGGAAACAGGGGGCGCAATGACGGCTACACCTTC. This chain connects TRBV25-1 to TRBJ1-2; 9 bases match TRBD1. The CDR3 contains 18 residues. V lost 6 bases to trimming and J lost 8 bases; unmatched junction nucleotides: 22. Germline V gives CDR1 MGHDK, CDR2 SYGVNS.

There are many counts of this clonotype. The chain links TRBV7-9 to TRBJ2-1, with D uncertain. Germline V gene sequence: CDR1 SEHNR, CDR2 FQNEAQ (reference sequence). The CDR3 is made up of 14 amino acids. Trimming removed 1 base from V and 4 bases from J, with 8 bases in between. CDR3 loop: CASSLGVEYNEQFF. The CDR3 nucleotides read TGTGCCAGCAGCTTAGGGGTGGAGTACAATGAGCAGTTCTTC.

This clonotype was recorded at least ten times. The chain carries TRBV2 and TRBJ2-1; TRBD1 matches 8 bases. J was trimmed by 4 bases and V by 5 bases; bases with no gene match: 7. Germline lookup yields CDR1 SNHLY and CDR2 FYNNEI. This CDR3 is 15 amino acids long. The CDR3 is CASSPQGAGYNEQFF. CDR3 bases: TGTGCCAGCAGTCCCCAGGGGGCCGGTTACAATGAGCAGTTCTTC.

This chain links TRBV11-2 with TRBJ1-3, with unresolved D. The CDR3 consists of 14 residues. V gave up 5 bases and J gave up 2 bases, with 10 bases separating them. Germline CDR1 SGHAT, CDR2 FQNNGV. For the CDR3, the DNA is TGTGCCAGCAGCCGGAACAGCCCTGGAAACACCATATATTTT. Translating it yields CASSRNSPGNTIYF.

With respect to this clonotype: This likely traces to a read error, being one base from a far larger clone. V is TRBV5-3 and J is TRBJ2-1; D perhaps matches TRBD1 (6 bases). TRBV5-3 is recorded as an ORF, its role being uncertain. This CDR3 spans 13 amino acids. V was cut by 8 bases and J by 3 bases, with 12 bases left in between. The DNA for the CDR3 is TGTGCCAGCAGCATGGACAGCTACAATGAGCAGTTCTTC. It codes for CASSMDSYNEQFF.

In this sample, this clonotype turned up many times. The chain recombines TRBV10-3 with TRBJ2-3; TRBD2 aligns across 10 bases. The trim removed 5 bases at V and 1 base at J, leaving 6 bases unmatched. Per germline, CDR1 ENHRY and CDR2 SYGVKD. CDR3 size: 16 residues. CDR3 sequence: CAISSRTSGGTDTQYF. In DNA form, the CDR3 reads TGTGCCATCAGTTCCCGGACTAGCGGAGGCACAGATACGCAGTATTTT.

In its sample, this clonotype was seen many times. Written as DNA, the CDR3 is TGCAGGCCTCTTGTAACCGGTAACCAAGAGACCCAGTACTTC. Translating it yields CRPLVTGNQETQYF. The rearrangement links TRBV20-1 to TRBJ2-5; D is unclear. From germline, CDR1 is DFQATT and CDR2 SNEGSKA (reference sequence). CDR3 size: 14 residues.

This clonotype was found many times. This chain joins TRBV6-5 and TRBJ2-4, with TRBD1 matching over 8 bases. J lost 7 bases, V lost 9 bases, and 11 bases had no gene match. The germline V gene encodes CDR1 MNHEY and CDR2 SVGAGI. This CDR3 comprises 14 residues. The CDR3 region is CASRMTGAGNIQYF. The DNA for the CDR3 is TGTGCCAGTCGGATGACAGGGGCGGGTAACATTCAGTACTTC.

Many counts were recorded for this clonotype. The CDR3 loop reads CASSLLGPHPGETQYF. CDR3 coding DNA: TGTGCCAGCAGCTTACTAGGCCCACACCCGGGCGAGACCCAGTACTTC. The chain employs TRBV7-3 and TRBJ2-5; D gene uncertain. The CDR3 spans 16 residues. In germline, CDR1 is SGHTA, CDR2 FQGTGA. V was shortened by 2 bases and J by 5 bases, with 18 bases between the two germline ends. Complete variable domain (other parts from reference TRBV7-3 and TRBJ2-5): GAGVSQTPSNKVTEKGKYVELRCDPISGHTALYWYRQSLGQGPEFLIYFQGTGAADDSGLPNDRFFAVRPEGSVSTLKIQRTERGDSAVYLCASSLLGPHPGETQYFGPGTRLLVL.

This clonotype was counted many times. This chain uses TRBV2 with TRBJ2-7, with D hard to call. The CDR3 has 14 amino acids. V lost 6 bases and J 0 bases, leaving 12 bases between the germline ends. Germline CDR1 and CDR2: SNHLY and FYNNEI. The CDR3 protein is CASRSESHSYEQYF. In DNA, the CDR3 is TGTGCCAGCAGGAGCGAGAGCCACTCCTACGAGCAGTACTTC.

Regarding this clonotype: A far larger clone is just one base off, so this is likely a read error. The chain has TRBV6-6 and TRBJ2-5; TRBD1 matches 7 bases. Germline CDR1 and CDR2: MNHNY and SVGAGI (reference sequence). The trim removed 6 bases at V and 11 bases at J, leaving 18 bases unmatched. The CDR3 length is 15 residues. The CDR3 DNA reads TGTGCCAGCAGCCATACAGGGGAAGAATACAATGAGCAGTACTTC. Its translation is CASSHTGEEYNEQYF.

At least ten counts were recorded for this clonotype. The CDR3 sequence: CSARDGRNTGELFF. The DNA of the CDR3 is TGCAGTGCTAGAGATGGCAGAAACACCGGGGAGCTGTTTTTT. The J gene is TRBJ2-2, the V gene TRBV20-1, with D uncertain. The V gene lost 0 bases and the J gene lost 2 bases, with 7 bases spanning the gap. This CDR3 contains 14 residues. Germline lookup yields CDR1 DFQATT and CDR2 SNEGSKA (reference sequence).

Many counts were recorded for this clonotype. This chain links TRBV6-2 or TRBV6-3 with TRBJ1-1, with TRBD1 matching 7 bases. Losses at the gene ends were 6 bases for V and 0 bases for J; bases not matched to a gene: 10. The CDR3 is 16 amino acids. Germline V gene sequence: CDR1 MNHEY, CDR2 SVGEGT. The CDR3 bases are TGTGCCAGCAGCCGAACGAACAGGGGCTTGAACACTGAAGCTTTCTTT. Translating gives CASSRTNRGLNTEAFF.

This clonotype was counted many times. CDR3 in amino acids: CASRSSGTGDEQFF. CDR3 coding DNA: TGTGCCAGCAGATCTTCCGGGACAGGGGATGAGCAGTTCTTC. V is TRBV5-4 and J is TRBJ2-1; 10 positions agree with TRBD1. V shed 5 bases, J shed 8 bases, and the junction held 7 bases outside the gene matches. CDR3 length: 14 residues. Germline V gene lookup returns CDR1 SGHNT and CDR2 YYREEE (reference sequence).

Remarks on this clonotype: This likely traces to a read error, being one base from a far larger clone. The chain couples TRBV5-5 to TRBJ2-7; D is tentatively TRBD1 or TRBD2 (6 bases each). Trimming took off 2 bases at V and 4 bases at J, with 16 bases between the two ends. CDR3 length equals 15 residues. Germline V gene data show CDR1 as SGHKS and CDR2 as YYEKEE (reference sequence). In nucleotides, the CDR3 is TGTGCCAGCAGCTTCGGGGGCGGGCGGGGATACGAGCAGTACTTC. It is translated as CASSFGGGRGYEQYF.

This clonotype has ten or more counts. This chain uses TRBV5-6 with TRBJ1-2, with 7 positions matching TRBD1. CDR3 length: 12 amino acids. Germline V gene sequence: CDR1 SGHDT, CDR2 YYEEEE. V was clipped by 5 bases and J by 8 bases; unmatched bases: 6. The CDR3 nucleotides are TGTGCCAGCAGTTCAGACAGGGACGGCTACACCTTC. Protein product: CASSSDRDGYTF. Together with reference TRBV5-6 and TRBJ1-2, the CDR3 gives the full variable domain: DAGVTQSPTHLIKTRGQQVTLRCSPKSGHDTVSWYQQALGQGPQFIFQYYEEEERQRGNFPDRFSGHQFPNYSSELNVNALLLGDSALYLCASSSDRDGYTFGSGTRLTVV.

In this sample, this clonotype turned up many times. The chain combines TRBV11-2 with TRBJ1-1; no clear D. Germline CDR1 is SGHAT and CDR2 is FQNNGV. V gave up 5 bases and J gave up 11 bases, with 15 bases separating them. This CDR3 is built from 12 residues. DNA of the CDR3: TGTGCCAGCAGCCGGATGGGCCTGGACGCTTTCTTT. Protein sequence: CASSRMGLDAFF.

On this clonotype itself: A far more abundant clone sits one base away, making this likely a read error. The gene calls are TRBV5-3 and TRBJ1-2, with D possibly being TRBD1 (5 bases). TRBV5-3 is an ORF, with its function uncertain. V lost 10 bases and J lost 4, with 20 bases in between. This CDR3 is 14 amino acids long. The CDR3 nucleotides are TGTGCCGGCATGGGCTCGGGGCGGGGCTATGGCTACACCTTC. It is translated as CAGMGSGRGYGYTF.

This clonotype was seen many times. The chain uses TRBV19 and TRBJ2-3; TRBD2 agrees at 12 bases. The length of the CDR3 is 16 residues. V gave up 5 bases and J gave up 2 bases; unmatched junction bases: 5. The germline V gene encodes CDR1 LNHDA and CDR2 SQIVND (reference sequence). This chain's CDR3 is CASSLTSGGITDTQYF. CDR3 DNA: TGTGCCAGTAGTTTAACTAGCGGGGGGATCACAGATACGCAGTATTTT. Variable domain in full (rest from reference TRBV19 and TRBJ2-3): DGGITQSPKYLFRKEGQNVTLSCEQNLNHDAMYWYRQDPGQGLRLIYYSQIVNDFQKGDIAEGYSVSREKKESFPLTVTSAQKNPTAFYLCASSLTSGGITDTQYFGPGTRLTVL.

With respect to this clonotype: A far larger clone is a single base away, which makes a read error likely. V and J are TRBV5-6 and TRBJ2-4; maybe TRBD1 (6 bases). Trimming took 4 bases from V and 13 from J, leaving 21 bases between them. The CDR3 length is 14 residues. CDR1 is SGHDT and CDR2 is YYEEEE in the germline V gene. CDR3 coding DNA: TGTGCCAGCAGCCAGGGGTCCTCACACAATGAGCAGTACTTC. Translation gives CASSQGSSHNEQYF.